Below, 6 T cell receptor beta chains from the same sample are listed, as sequenced in a study of T cells in Graves' hyperthyroidism and ophthalmopathy. TCR beta CDR3 region amplification was performed from RNA transcripts. In the first-round RT-PCR of the TCR CDR3, the HTBI primer set was used. TCRdb itself ran the multiplex PCR reads through MiXCR, one entry per CDR3 protein. The sample lists some 250,000 distinct CDR3 sequences; more than 12% were seen once. The sequenced sample consisted of blood. The receptors shown here come from a woman aged 40-49 years with Graves' hyperthyroidism that later progressed to Graves' ophthalmopathy.

This clonotype occurred a few times. This rearrangement joins TRBV7-9 to TRBJ2-1; D may be TRBD2 (6 bases). Germline V gene data show CDR1 as SEHNR and CDR2 as FQNEAQ (reference sequence). V gave up 6 bases and J gave up 1 base, with 22 bases separating them. The CDR3 is 18 residues long. CDR3 coding DNA: TGTGCCAGCAGTCTCCCTAAGGACGGCGGGAAGTCCTACAATGAGCAGTTCTTC. Encoded protein: CASSLPKDGGKSYNEQFF.

Ten or more counts support this clonotype. The chain is built from TRBV28 and TRBJ2-7, with D unclear. Germline V gene lookup returns CDR1 MDHEN and CDR2 SYDVKM. V was pared by 3 bases and J by 3 bases, with 9 bases between. The CDR3 spans 13 residues. In nucleotides, the CDR3 is TGTGCCAGCAGTTTTCCCCCTTTCTACGAGCAGTACTTC. Translating it yields CASSFPPFYEQYF.

The V call is TRBV5-1, the J call TRBJ2-1; 9 nucleotides align to TRBD1. The germline gives CDR1 SGHRS, CDR2 YFSETQ. Trimming removed 1 base from V and 0 bases from J; junction bases left unmatched: 2. The length of the CDR3 is 16 residues. The CDR3 coding sequence is TGCGCCAGCAGCTTGACAGGGGGCTACTCCTACAATGAGCAGTTCTTC. Translating it yields CASSLTGGYSYNEQFF.

The V call is TRBV2, the J call TRBJ2-7, with 8 bases lining up with TRBD1. Trimming took 6 bases from V and 4 from J; bases not matched to a gene: 8. This CDR3 is 14 amino acids long. Germline loops: CDR1 SNHLY, CDR2 FYNNEI. The DNA for the CDR3 is TGTGCCAGCAGAGACGACAGGGGAAAATACGAGCAGTACTTC. Amino acids: CASRDDRGKYEQYF.

There are many counts of this clonotype. This chain links TRBV30 with TRBJ2-7, with 10 bases matching TRBD2. Germline CDR1 and CDR2: GTSNPN and SVGIG (reference sequence). This CDR3 has 12 amino acids. Trimming took 8 bases from V and 2 from J; bases not matched to a gene: 3. CDR3 coding DNA: TGTGCCAGGACTAGCGGCCCCTACGAGCAGTACTTC. Protein: CARTSGPYEQYF.

The table lists this clonotype with many counts. The chain couples TRBV19 to TRBJ1-1; D is undetermined. This CDR3 comprises 15 residues. Germline lookup yields CDR1 LNHDA and CDR2 SQIVND (reference sequence). Trimming removed 6 bases at V and 0 bases at J, with 14 bases between. The CDR3: CASSRMLTMNTEAFF. The CDR3, as DNA: TGTGCCAGTAGCCGGATGCTAACAATGAACACTGAAGCTTTCTTT.